Below, 23 T cell receptor beta chains from the same sample are listed, as sequenced in a study of Graves' ophthalmopathy and Graves' hyperthyroidism. TCR beta CDR3 amplification used RNA transcripts. HTBI primers were employed in first-round RT-PCR, then a second-round multiplex PCR followed. Using its own MiXCR run on the multiplex PCR reads, TCRdb lists one record per CDR3 protein. Of 340,000 or so distinct CDR3 sequences in the sample, roughly 16% were seen once. The sequencing sample was made of peripheral blood. The receptors stem from an adult man with Graves' ophthalmopathy.

The rearrangement joins TRBV7-8 to TRBJ2-4; TRBD1 or TRBD2 may be the D gene (7 bases each). The germline V gene has CDR1 SGHVS and CDR2 FQNEAQ. This CDR3 region has 18 residues. V was pared by 1 base and J by 3 bases, with 19 bases between. CDR3 in amino acids: CASSLVTGQGEGKNIQYF. CDR3 in DNA: TGTGCCAGCAGCTTAGTAACTGGGCAGGGGGAGGGCAAAAACATTCAGTACTTC.

This clonotype was counted at least ten times. The chain has TRBV15 and TRBJ2-7; TRBD2 aligns across 7 bases. The CDR3 extends over 14 amino acids. V dropped 0 bases and J dropped 8; count of bases not matched to a gene: 7. The V gene's germline CDR1 is LNHNV and CDR2 YYDKDF (reference sequence). CDR3 residues: CATSRDSGAGKQYF. The CDR3 region has the DNA TGTGCCACCAGCAGAGATAGCGGAGCGGGGAAGCAGTACTTC.

This clonotype has at least ten counts. V usage is TRBV3-1 and J usage is TRBJ2-7; D is ambiguous. In germline, CDR1 is LGHDT, CDR2 YNNKEL (reference sequence). The CDR3 loop spans 14 amino acids. The V gene lost 0 bases and the J gene lost 3 bases, with 9 bases spanning the gap. The CDR3 spells CASSQDPVDYEQYF. The DNA of the CDR3 is TGTGCCAGCAGCCAAGATCCTGTCGACTACGAGCAGTACTTC.

This clonotype was recorded at least ten times. The rearrangement joins TRBV6-5 to TRBJ2-2; no definite D call. CDR1 MNHEY and CDR2 SVGAGI come from the germline V gene. V lost 2 bases and J lost 6, with 13 bases in between. This CDR3 spans 15 amino acids. The CDR3 is CASSYVLKNAGELFF. As DNA, the CDR3 is TGTGCCAGCAGTTACGTCCTGAAAAACGCCGGGGAGCTGTTTTTT.

This clonotype was recorded many times. This chain joins TRBV6-1 and TRBJ1-5; D remains unclear. Germline V gene sequence: CDR1 MNHNS, CDR2 SASEGT. The CDR3 spans 14 residues. The V and J ends lost 5 bases and 6 bases respectively, with 14 bases between them. The CDR3 region is CASSPKGESQPQHF. For the CDR3, the DNA is TGTGCCAGCAGTCCCAAGGGAGAAAGTCAGCCCCAGCATTTT.

The chain carries TRBV6-5 and TRBJ2-7; 8 bases are a match to TRBD1. The CDR3 is 16 residues long. The germline CDR1 and CDR2 sequences are MNHEY and SVGAGI. V shed 4 bases and J 4 bases; nucleotides not matched to a gene: 12. CDR3 coding DNA: TGTGCCAGCAGTTTCCCGAATGGACAGGGTGGTTACGAGCAGTACTTC. It codes for CASSFPNGQGGYEQYF.

This clonotype was observed many times. This chain links TRBV6-2 or TRBV6-3 with TRBJ1-6, with TRBD1 identical over 7 bases. The CDR3 runs 13 residues. The ends lost 5 bases at V and 8 bases at J; junction bases unmatched: 3. Germline values: CDR1 MNHEY, CDR2 SVGEGT. The CDR3 DNA sequence: TGTGCCAGCAGTGCCGACAGGGATTCACCCCTCCACTTT. Protein product: CASSADRDSPLHF.

This clonotype was detected ten times or more. This chain uses TRBV6-5 with TRBJ1-1; D remains ambiguous. The CDR3 is 13 residues long. CDR1 and CDR2 from the germline V gene are MNHEY and SVGAGI. The germline V and J ends were trimmed by 6 bases and 4 bases, with 12 bases remaining between them. This CDR3 is CASSPQRATEAFF. The CDR3 DNA reads as TGTGCCAGCAGCCCCCAGCGAGCCACTGAAGCTTTCTTT.

This clonotype has ten or more counts. This chain joins TRBV29-1 and TRBJ2-7; no clear D gene. CDR1 and CDR2 (germline): SQVTM, ANQGSEA. CDR3 length: 13 residues. The germline V and J ends were trimmed by 7 bases and 2 bases, with 15 bases remaining between them. CDR3 DNA: TGCAGCGCCCGCGAGAGTAGGGCCTACGAGCAGTACTTC. This codes for CSARESRAYEQYF.

V usage is TRBV6-1 and J usage is TRBJ2-7, with TRBD1 matching 9 bases. The CDR3 sequence is 16 residues long. CDR1 is MNHNS, CDR2 SASEGT, per germline. V lost 3 bases to trimming and J lost 6 bases; unmatched junction nucleotides: 12. CDR3 DNA: TGTGCCAGCAGTGACCTACAGGGGGCCCAGGGCTCCGAGCAGTACTTC. Amino acid sequence: CASSDLQGAQGSEQYF.

This clonotype was seen a few times. The chain employs TRBV5-1 and TRBJ2-5; D gene unclear. Germline assignment: CDR1 SGHRS and CDR2 YFSETQ. There are 14 residues in the CDR3. The germline V and J ends were trimmed by 0 bases and 0 bases, with 6 bases remaining between them. This CDR3 is CASSLEANQETQYF. The DNA of the CDR3 is TGCGCCAGCAGCTTGGAGGCCAACCAAGAGACCCAGTACTTC. Full variable domain (remainder filled in from reference TRBV5-1 and TRBJ2-5): KAGVTQTPRYLIKTRGQQVTLSCSPISGHRSVSWYQQTPGQGLQFLFEYFSETQRNKGNFPGRFSGRQFSNSRSEMNVSTLELGDSALYLCASSLEANQETQYFGPGTRLLVL.

This chain joins TRBV6-2 or TRBV6-3 and TRBJ2-5; D is possibly TRBD1 (6 bases). The CDR3 runs 14 residues. Germline V gene data show CDR1 as MNHEY and CDR2 as SVGEGT. Trimming stripped 6 bases from V and 2 bases from J, with 13 bases between. DNA for the CDR3: TGTGCCAGCAGGAATACAGGGAATCAAGAGACCCAGTACTTC. Encoded protein: CASRNTGNQETQYF.

This clonotype came up many times. The rearrangement uses TRBV4-2 and TRBJ2-7; D possibly uses TRBD1 or TRBD2 (5 bases each). Germline V gives CDR1 LGHNA, CDR2 YNFKEQ. V dropped 2 bases and J dropped 1 base, with 9 bases sitting between them. The length of the CDR3 is 14 residues. The CDR3 loop is CASSQPGPSYEQYF. The CDR3 DNA reads as TGTGCCAGCAGCCAACCGGGACCTTCCTACGAGCAGTACTTC.

This clonotype has a count of ten or more. V usage is TRBV5-1 and J usage is TRBJ2-5, with a weak D call TRBD2 (5 bases). CDR1 and CDR2 from the germline V gene are SGHRS and YFSETQ. The CDR3 runs to 13 residues. V was cut by 2 bases and J by 5 bases, with 10 bases left in between. In DNA form, the CDR3 reads TGCGCCAGCAGCTTCTCTTCTAGCGAGACCCAGTACTTC. This codes for CASSFSSSETQYF.

In its sample, this clonotype was seen many times. The germline gene is not matched at one end of the junction; a read error may be the cause. This sequence joins TRBV7-7 and TRBJ2-6, with TRBD2 matching 15 bases. CDR1 and CDR2 from the germline V gene are SSHAT and FNYEAQ (reference sequence). The CDR3 covers 20 residues. The CDR3 nucleotides read TGTGCTAGCAGCCCTGGGACTAGCGGGAGGCCCTTCTCTGGGGCCAACGTCCTGACTTTC. The encoded protein is CASSPGTSGRPFSGANVLTF.

This clonotype was picked up many times. One junction end disagrees with the germline gene, perhaps due to a read error. CDR3 DNA sequence: TGTGCCAACAGTTTTCGGGGGGCTGGCGGCTACACCTTC. Encoded protein: CANSFRGAGGYTF. The chain links TRBV27 to TRBJ1-2; a weak D match, TRBD1 (6 bases). The CDR3 loop spans 13 amino acids. Germline loops: CDR1 MNHEY, CDR2 SMNVEV (reference sequence).

This clonotype was detected many times. For the CDR3, the DNA is TGTGCCAGCAGCTTACCTCTTCCACTAGCGGGAGGTAGTGAGACCCAGTACTTC. The encoded protein is CASSLPLPLAGGSETQYF. The chain uses TRBV11-1 and TRBJ2-5, with TRBD2 matching 12 bases. This CDR3 contains 18 residues. In germline, CDR1 is SGHAT, CDR2 FQDESV (reference sequence). J gave up 5 bases and V 2 bases, and 12 bases lay outside the gene matches. Full variable domain (outside the CDR3, taken from reference TRBV11-1 and TRBJ2-5): EAEVAQSPRYKITEKSQAVAFWCDPISGHATLYWYRQILGQGPELLVQFQDESVVDDSQLPKDRFSAERLKGVDSTLKIQPAELGDSAMYLCASSLPLPLAGGSETQYFGPGTRLLVL.

This clonotype was counted ten times or more. V is TRBV27 and J is TRBJ2-5; 8 positions match TRBD2. The trim removed 2 bases at V and 6 bases at J, leaving 11 bases unmatched. CDR3 length: 16 residues. Germline V gives CDR1 MNHEY, CDR2 SMNVEV (reference sequence). The CDR3 DNA reads TGTGCCAGCAGTTTAGTCCGCGGGGGGCCCCAGAAGACCCAGTACTTC. The encoded protein is CASSLVRGGPQKTQYF.

The table lists this clonotype with many counts. V is TRBV11-2 and J is TRBJ2-6; D is unresolved. CDR1 and CDR2 (germline): SGHAT, FQNNGV. The CDR3 totals 16 residues. The V end was cut by 1 base, the J end by 0 bases, with 7 bases between. For the CDR3, the DNA is TGTGCCAGCAGCTTAGTCTCCAGCTCTGGGGCCAACGTCCTGACTTTC. It is translated as CASSLVSSSGANVLTF.

This clonotype came up many times. J is TRBJ2-7 and V is TRBV11-2; D is perhaps TRBD1 (5 bases). V lost 5 bases and J lost 2, with 19 bases in between. Germline values: CDR1 SGHAT, CDR2 FQNNGV. The CDR3 is made up of 16 amino acids. The CDR3 reads CASSPSMAQGAYEQYF. DNA of the CDR3: TGTGCCAGCAGCCCTTCAATGGCGCAGGGTGCCTACGAGCAGTACTTC.

This clonotype was detected once. The CDR3 is CATSGGLRTGGNQPQHF. The CDR3 DNA reads TGTGCCACCAGTGGGGGTCTTAGGACAGGGGGCAATCAGCCCCAGCATTTT. The chain has TRBV24-1 and TRBJ1-5; 9 nucleotides match TRBD1. Per germline, CDR1 KGHDR and CDR2 SFDVKD. This CDR3 region has 17 residues. Trimming took 5 bases from V and 2 from J; bases not matched to a gene: 9.

The table lists this clonotype with many counts. The J gene is TRBJ2-5, the V gene TRBV7-3; no clear D gene. Germline V CDR1 and CDR2: SGHTA, FQGTGA. This CDR3 has 13 amino acids. V lost 2 bases and J 2 bases, leaving 6 bases between the germline ends. Here the CDR3 reads CASSLQIQETQYF. In DNA form, the CDR3 reads TGTGCCAGCAGCTTACAGATACAAGAGACCCAGTACTTC.

The table lists this clonotype with many counts. This rearrangement joins TRBV7-3 to TRBJ1-6; TRBD1 matches 8 bases. This CDR3 is built from 14 residues. Germline values: CDR1 SGHTA, CDR2 FQGTGA. V lost 5 bases and J lost 7; bases outside the gene matches: 4. The CDR3 DNA follows: TGTGCCAGCAGCGTGGGACAGGTCAATTCACCCCTCCACTTT. Amino acid sequence: CASSVGQVNSPLHF. The full variable domain, in which reference TRBV7-3 and TRBJ1-6 provide the parts outside the CDR3, is GAGVSQTPSNKVTEKGKYVELRCDPISGHTALYWYRQSLGQGPEFLIYFQGTGAADDSGLPNDRFFAVRPEGSVSTLKIQRTERGDSAVYLCASSVGQVNSPLHFGNGTRLTVT.